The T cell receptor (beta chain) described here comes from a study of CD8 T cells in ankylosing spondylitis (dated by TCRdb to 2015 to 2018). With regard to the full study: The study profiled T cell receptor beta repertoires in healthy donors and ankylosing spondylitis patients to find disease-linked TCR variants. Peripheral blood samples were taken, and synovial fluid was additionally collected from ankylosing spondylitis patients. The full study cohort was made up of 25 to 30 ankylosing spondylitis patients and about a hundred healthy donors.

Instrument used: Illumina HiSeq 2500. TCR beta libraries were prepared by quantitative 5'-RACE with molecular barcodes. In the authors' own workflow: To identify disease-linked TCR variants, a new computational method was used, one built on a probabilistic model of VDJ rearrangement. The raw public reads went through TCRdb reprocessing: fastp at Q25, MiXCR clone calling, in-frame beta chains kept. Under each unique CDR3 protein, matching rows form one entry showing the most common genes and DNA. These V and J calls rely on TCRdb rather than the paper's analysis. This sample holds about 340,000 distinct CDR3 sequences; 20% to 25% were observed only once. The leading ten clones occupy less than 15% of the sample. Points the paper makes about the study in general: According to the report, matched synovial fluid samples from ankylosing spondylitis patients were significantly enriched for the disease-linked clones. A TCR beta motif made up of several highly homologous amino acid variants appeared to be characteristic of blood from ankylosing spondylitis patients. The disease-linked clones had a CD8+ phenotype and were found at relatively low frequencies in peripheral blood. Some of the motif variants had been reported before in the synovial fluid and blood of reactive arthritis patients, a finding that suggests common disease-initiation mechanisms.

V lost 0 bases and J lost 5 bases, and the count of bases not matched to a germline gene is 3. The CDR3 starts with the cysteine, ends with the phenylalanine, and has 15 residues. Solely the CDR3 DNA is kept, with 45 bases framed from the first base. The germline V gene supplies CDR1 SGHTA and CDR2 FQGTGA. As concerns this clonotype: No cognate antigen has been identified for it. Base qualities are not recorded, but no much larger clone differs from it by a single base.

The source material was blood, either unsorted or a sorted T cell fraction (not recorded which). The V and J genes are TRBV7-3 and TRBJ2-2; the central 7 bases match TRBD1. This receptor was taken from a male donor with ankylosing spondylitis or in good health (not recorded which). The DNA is TGTGCCAGCAGCTTAACCGCAGGGGGAACCGGGGAGCTGTTTTTT. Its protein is CASSLTAGGTGELFF. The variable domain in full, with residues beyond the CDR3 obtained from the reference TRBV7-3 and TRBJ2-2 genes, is GAGVSQTPSNKVTEKGKYVELRCDPISGHTALYWYRQSLGQGPEFLIYFQGTGAADDSGLPNDRFFAVRPEGSVSTLKIQRTERGDSAVYLCASSLTAGGTGELFFGEGSRLTVL.